Included here is one TCR beta chain sequence, with context. Its specificity is unknown. The sample is drawn from a study of Tregs in tolerant kidney transplant recipients. The study, taken as a whole, reports: Changing PCR primers prevented nucleotide comparison between some patients' samples. Few patients were studied, so findings need validation in larger groups. This study did not directly address biological reproducibility.

The junction had 12 bases not matched to a gene; V was cut back by 4 bases and J by 10 bases. The germline gives CDR1 MNHEY, CDR2 SVGAGI. This CDR3 spans 16 amino acids. Repertoires were generated with immunoSEQ multiplex PCR, while TCRdb's copy carries only in-frame clones and drops some. Of approximately 15,000 clones listed, about 82% are singletons. CD4+CD25+CD127- Tregs, CD4+CD25- non-Tregs, CD4 and CD8 cells were sorted. The chain recombines TRBV6-5 with TRBJ2-1, with 11 bases lining up with TRBD2. This sample comprised Tregs from blood, obtained before the transplant. This TCR came from a human donor who received a combined kidney and bone marrow transplant. The CDR3 spells CASSSIPSGGRAEQFF. CDR3 DNA sequence: TGTGCCAGCAGTTCGATCCCTAGCGGGGGGCGAGCAGAGCAGTTCTTC.